This section outlines one T cell receptor beta chain sequence together with its context. Original processing methods: The assay estimated nucleated cells by amplifying reference gene primers. Repertoires were generated with immunoSEQ multiplex PCR, while TCRdb's copy carries only in-frame clones and drops some. That table furnishes V, J and clone size, whereas the DNA furnished D and trimming. The table lists roughly 200,000 clones, approximately 90% of them singletons. V dropped 4 bases and J dropped 8; count of bases not matched to a gene: 5. This CDR3 comprises 12 residues. Germline CDR1 is SGHRS and CDR2 is YFSETQ. The data were obtained in a study of blood T cell repertoires in COVID-19. Study as a whole: There were acute and convalescent COVID-19 samples, and they came from the United States, Italy and Spain.

The gene calls are TRBV5-1 and TRBJ1-2, with 7 bases that match TRBD1. The sequence was collected from a middle-aged man with active or convalescent COVID-19. Material: peripheral blood. The CDR3 DNA is TGCGCCAGCAGCCCGGACAGGAACGGCTACACCTTC. As protein: CASSPDRNGYTF.